Here is one T cell receptor (beta chain) with its context. The specificity of this receptor is unknown. No base-level quality is on record; no much larger clone is a single base apart. This sample stems from a study of cytomegalovirus exposure and HLA in healthy donors (TCRdb year 2017). Concerning the study at large: An earlier analysis of some 620 of the donors reported 250 to 350 Gb of sequence data and 95 million to 130 million unique TCR beta sequences obtained from approximately 180 million T cells. Roughly 300 gigabases of sequencing data and approximately 84 million unique TCR sequences were included in an early release covering roughly 700 HLA-typed donors. Among the roughly 400 genotyped donors, around 79% belonged to the genetic ancestry cluster associated with self-reported Caucasian donors. The aim of the study was to test whether cataloging public T cell receptors could identify signatures of past pathogen exposure. Using immunosequencing, the study profiled T cell repertoires from 666 subjects and related those repertoires to cytomegalovirus serostatus. Besides the first cohort of some 670 subjects, a separate validation cohort made up of over a hundred different subjects was used. High-throughput TCR immunosequencing, statistical association of individual TCRs with disease status, and machine learning were combined to predict cytomegalovirus infection status. A later analysis re-analyzed previously published TCR beta repertoires from about 600 donors and added high-resolution HLA genotyping to study TCR occurrence patterns. The later analysis used no new phenotypic data to find candidate immune exposures, relying instead on TCR beta sequences and their occurrence across donors. In an earlier analysis of 587 of the donors, high-throughput TCR beta sequencing was used to judge whether each TCR beta V gene segment behaved as functional or pseudogenic. Donor age, sex, ethnicity and CMV serostatus were collected together with the repertoire data. A later genetic analysis used genome-wide SNP genotypes for about three fifths of the roughly 700 donors, treating that subset as a discovery cohort. All discovery cohort repertoires had been generated using a single sequencing platform. Class I and class II HLA loci were covered by the typing at four-digit resolution. Typing coverage varied by locus: roughly 629-630 donors for A, B, C, DRB1 and DQB1; 500 to 550 for DQA1; 606 for DPA1; approximately 490 for DPB1. Five DR-DQ haplotypes were handled as single units for association and clustering, since linkage in the cohort was strong. On average, around 200,000 unique TCR beta nucleotide sequences were sequenced per donor among about 400 genotyped donors of the cohort, with roughly a sixth of those sequences being non-productive.

Looking up the germline V gene yields CDR1 LGHNT and CDR2 FRNRAP. The CDR3 measures 13 amino acids from cysteine to phenylalanine. CDR3 DNA is the only sequence kept; it has 39 bases, read in frame from the first base. Trimming at the junction amounts to 3 bases on V and 9 bases on J, and the germline ends lie 9 bases apart. The cohort comprised under 700 healthy bone marrow donors. At the time of sampling, every cohort member was nominally healthy, though immune exposures that went unrecorded were likely present. The donor was CMV seronegative and belonged to the group of over 300 seronegative cohort members. Every donor gave a peripheral blood sample, and the peripheral blood mononuclear cells from that sample were used for TCR beta sequencing. Genomic DNA was extracted from the blood cell samples with the Qiagen DNeasy Blood Extraction Kit. General findings and caveats noted by the study authors: Because some donors lacked HLA typing at each locus, the association tests relied only on the typed subset. The authors suggested that the approach could potentially be generalized to other disease states and immunological phenotypes. Most TCR sequences were seen in very few donors, while some public TCRs were found in many individuals. A total of 150 to 200 TCR beta chains were listed by the study as associated with cytomegalovirus. In vitro tests confirmed that a few of the cytomegalovirus-associated TCR beta chains recognize cytomegalovirus antigens. In a later analysis, TCR association rates were found to vary across HLA loci, with the most associated TCRs seen for DRB1 alleles and the fewest for HLA-C alleles. In a later analysis, HLA-associated TCR beta chains were found to be more clonally expanded and to have lower generation probabilities than equally common non-associated chains. The classifier was reported to diagnose cytomegalovirus status with high specificity and sensitivity in both the original cohort and the validation cohort. Compared with the roughly 700-donor mean, donors in an Asian-associated ancestry cluster had fewer N-insertions in productive TCRs, according to a later genetic analysis. V-gene and J-gene trimming of TCR beta chains was associated with a missense DCLRE1C variant in a later genetic analysis, and the association was replicated in an independent cohort. Linkage disequilibrium might explain the correlated functional status among segregating V segments, but an unknown experimental factor could not be ruled out. A cluster of highly shared sequence variants was judged likely to be a technical artifact of the sequencing pipeline. In a later analysis, several top co-occurrence clusters were reported to appear linked to parvovirus B19, influenza, CMV and Epstein-Barr virus. Immune exposure information for the cohort was limited to CMV serostatus. When HLA alleles, especially DR and DQ, strongly co-occurred, TCR associations were difficult to assign to individual alleles. The presence/absence analyses assumed that sequencing depth was roughly uniform across donors, and that assumption may not be true. The earlier analysis of approximately 590 of the donors excluded over 15 rarely observed V segments, including chromosome 9 orphons, because counts were too low. In this cohort, only TCR beta chains were sequenced, and detectable features were limited by the absence of alpha or paired-chain data. Most CMV-associated TCR beta chains appeared to be HLA-restricted in a later analysis, and the HLA associations seemed to be driven largely by CMV exposure. A further reported finding was that TCR beta sequences accurately predicted the HLA-A and HLA-B alleles for most subjects in the first cohort. Because the 87-base-pair reads could not distinguish some IMGT-functional V segments, including TRBV6-2 and TRBV6-3, those segments were excluded. In an earlier analysis of 587 of the donors, most TCR beta V segments were observed in productive rearrangements about 90% or about 30% of the time, broadly matching IMGT annotations. A later analysis associated about 18,000 TCR beta sequences with specific HLA alleles at a false discovery rate of 0.05.

The receptor library was made with the immunoSEQ multiplex PCR assay. A mixture of 60 forward primers for TCR Vbeta segments and 13 reverse primers for TCR Jbeta segments was used in the multiplex PCR. Amplification of the CDR3 region of rearranged TCR beta genes was performed with a multiplex PCR assay on genomic DNA. On the Illumina HiSeq System, the amplified TCR beta libraries were sequenced as 87-base-pair reads. In the authors' own workflow: A later analysis tallied tens of millions of unique TCR beta chains across the 600 to 700 repertoires, and around 10 million of those chains were shared by two or more donors. A nearest-neighbor algorithm error-corrected the raw reads and collapsed the reads into unique sequences, merging closely related sequences to remove PCR and sequencing errors. To assign V, D and J gene segments, CDR3 sequences were aligned to IMGT reference sequences. For a sequence to be retained, a match of at least six nucleotides to both a V gene segment and a J gene segment was required. A rearrangement counted as productive if the CDR3 had no stop codons and remained in frame with V and J, and every other rearrangement counted as non-productive. Following IMGT convention, CDR3 was defined as the stretch from the second conserved V-encoded cysteine to the conserved J-encoded phenylalanine. In an earlier analysis of just under 600 of the donors, sequences lacking an unambiguous match to a single V gene segment were excluded. In an earlier analysis of 587 of the donors, V segments were called functional above 56.7% productive rearrangements and were called segregating when the between-donor standard deviation exceeded 5%. A statistical classification framework was developed to diagnose cytomegalovirus status using the catalog of TCR beta chain sequences. V and J gene assignment, in a later analysis, came from comparing TCR nucleotide sequences with IMGT/GENE-DB human TR gene sequences. A later analysis assigned CDR3 sequences and most-parsimonious VDJ recombination scenarios with the TCRdist pipeline. In a later analysis, every TCR beta chain was defined by the combination of its CDR3 amino acid sequence and its V-gene family, and reads without a unique V-gene family were dropped. In a later analysis, approximately 590 highly shared, low-generation-probability nucleotide sequences were removed to address suspected cross-contamination and a sequencing artifact. A later analysis calculated a clonal expansion index for each public chain from normalized within-repertoire ranks of inferred template counts. A later analysis computed generation probabilities with a VDJ recombination model fitted to out-of-frame rearrangements, and checked the results against IGoR. In a later analysis, TCR-TCR, TCR-HLA and TCR-CMV co-occurrence was scored with hypergeometric tests, and a repertoire-size bias correction was applied to TCR pairs. In a later analysis, false discovery rates were estimated by permuting HLA or CMV assignments 20 times. In a later analysis, co-occurring TCRs were grouped using DBSCAN, and TCRdist sequence similarity was added for clustering within HLA-allele-positive subsets. For co-occurrence clustering, repertoires with fewer than 30,000 or more than 120,000 public chains were excluded, along with 5 or 6 repertoires with anomalous nucleotide sharing. Not all clones reach the TCRdb copy of this immuneACCESS table, which keeps in-frame sequences only. Checked studies attribute under half of the gap to unresolved V genes and leave the rest unexplained. That table gives V, J and clone size, and the DNA gave D and trimming. The sample table records 30,000 to 40,000 clones; around 40% of these occur just once. Just under 2% of the sample rests with the top ten.

The sequence was collected from a woman aged 45-60 years in good health and CMV-seronegative. The sequenced sample was PBMCs. The rearranged chain carries TRBV12-5 and TRBJ1-6; perhaps TRBD1 is the D gene, with 5 bases matching. At the DNA level, the sequence is TGTGCTAGTGGTTTTATCGGGGGTTCACCCCTCCACTTT. Its translation reads: CASGFIGGSPLHF.